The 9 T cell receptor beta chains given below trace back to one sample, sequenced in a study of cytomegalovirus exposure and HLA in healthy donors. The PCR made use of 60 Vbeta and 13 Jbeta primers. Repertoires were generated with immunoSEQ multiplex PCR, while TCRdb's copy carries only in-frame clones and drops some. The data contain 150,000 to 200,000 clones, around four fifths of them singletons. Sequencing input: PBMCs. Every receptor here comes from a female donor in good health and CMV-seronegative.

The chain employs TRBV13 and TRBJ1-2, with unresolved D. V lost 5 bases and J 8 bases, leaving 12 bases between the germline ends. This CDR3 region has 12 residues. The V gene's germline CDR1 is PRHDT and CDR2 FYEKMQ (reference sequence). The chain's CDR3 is CASSIPRGGYTF. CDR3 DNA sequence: TGTGCCAGCAGCATTCCACGAGGCGGCTACACCTTC.

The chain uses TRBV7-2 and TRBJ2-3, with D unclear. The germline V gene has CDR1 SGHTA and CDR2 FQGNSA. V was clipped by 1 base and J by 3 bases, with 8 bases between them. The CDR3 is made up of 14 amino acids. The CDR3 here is CASSLVSSTDTQYF. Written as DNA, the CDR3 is TGTGCCAGCAGCTTAGTCTCGTCGACAGATACGCAGTATTTT.

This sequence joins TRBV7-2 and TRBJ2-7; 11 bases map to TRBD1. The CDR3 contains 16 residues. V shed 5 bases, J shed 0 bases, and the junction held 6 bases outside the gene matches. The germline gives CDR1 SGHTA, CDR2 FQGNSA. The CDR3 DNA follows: TGTGCCAGCAGCCCCGGGACAGGGGGTAGCTCCTACGAGCAGTACTTC. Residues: CASSPGTGGSSYEQYF.

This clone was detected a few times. The CDR3 sequence: CATSRERSGSQFF. In DNA, the CDR3 is TGTGCCACCAGCAGAGAACGTAGCGGGAGTCAGTTCTTC. The genes are TRBV15 and TRBJ2-1; 9 bases are shared with TRBD2. Unmatched junction bases numbered 4, after V lost 0 bases and J lost 13 bases. The CDR3 has 13 amino acids. From germline, CDR1 is LNHNV and CDR2 YYDKDF (reference sequence).

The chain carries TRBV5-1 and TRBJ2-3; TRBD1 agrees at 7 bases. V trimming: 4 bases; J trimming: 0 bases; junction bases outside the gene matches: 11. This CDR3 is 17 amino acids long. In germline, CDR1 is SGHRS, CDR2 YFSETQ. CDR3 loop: CASSRGQLTTSTDTQYF. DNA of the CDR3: TGCGCCAGCAGCAGGGGACAGCTTACTACTAGCACAGATACGCAGTATTTT.

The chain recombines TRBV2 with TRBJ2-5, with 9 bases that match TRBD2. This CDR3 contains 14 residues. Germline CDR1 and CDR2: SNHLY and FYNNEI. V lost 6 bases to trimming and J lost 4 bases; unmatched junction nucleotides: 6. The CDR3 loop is CASRPGTSRETQYF. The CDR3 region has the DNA TGTGCCAGCAGACCCGGGACTAGCCGAGAGACCCAGTACTTC.

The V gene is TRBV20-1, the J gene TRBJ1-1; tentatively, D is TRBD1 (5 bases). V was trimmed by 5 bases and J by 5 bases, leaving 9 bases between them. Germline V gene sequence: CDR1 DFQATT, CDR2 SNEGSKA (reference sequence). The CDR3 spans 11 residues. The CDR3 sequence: CSAGGRTEAFF. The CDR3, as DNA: TGCAGTGCTGGGGGGAGGACTGAAGCTTTCTTT.

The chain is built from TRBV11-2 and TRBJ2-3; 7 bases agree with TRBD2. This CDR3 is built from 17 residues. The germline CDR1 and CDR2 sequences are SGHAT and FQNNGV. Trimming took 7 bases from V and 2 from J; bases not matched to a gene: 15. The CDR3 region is CASTLRSPGGLTDTQYF. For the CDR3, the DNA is TGTGCCAGCACCCTCCGTTCCCCGGGGGGACTCACAGATACGCAGTATTTT.

The CDR3 DNA reads TGCGCCAGCAGCCAAGAATTAGGACAGCAGAACACTGAAGCTTTCTTT. Residues: CASSQELGQQNTEAFF. V is TRBV4-1 and J is TRBJ1-1; D perhaps matches TRBD1 (6 bases). In germline, CDR1 is MGHRA, CDR2 YSYEKL. The CDR3 is 16 amino acids. Trimming stripped 0 bases from V and 1 base from J, with 12 bases between.